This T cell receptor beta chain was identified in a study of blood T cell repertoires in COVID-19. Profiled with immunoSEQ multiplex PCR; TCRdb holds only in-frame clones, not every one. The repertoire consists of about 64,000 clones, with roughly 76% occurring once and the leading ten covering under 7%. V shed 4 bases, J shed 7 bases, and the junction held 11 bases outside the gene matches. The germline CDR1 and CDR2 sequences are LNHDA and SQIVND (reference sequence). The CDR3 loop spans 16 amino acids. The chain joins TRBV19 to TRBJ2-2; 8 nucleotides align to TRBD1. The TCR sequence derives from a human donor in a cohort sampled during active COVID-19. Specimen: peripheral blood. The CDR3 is CASSTGTGEGIGELFF. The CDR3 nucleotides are TGTGCCAGTAGTACCGGGACAGGAGAGGGGATCGGGGAGCTGTTTTTT.